The present entry profiles one T cell receptor (gamma chain) with its context. No cognate antigen has been identified for it. No per-base quality is available; no much larger clone lies one base away. These data originate in a study of intestinal T cells in coeliac disease (dated by TCRdb to about 2020). For the wider study: Coeliac patients were much younger than controls, with mean ages of roughly 15 versus 50 years in the TRG cohort. In the TCR-delta (TRD) cohort, there were duodenal biopsies from some eleven coeliac disease patients and some eleven non-coeliac controls. A second, larger TCR-gamma (TRG) cohort included duodenal biopsies from a few dozen coeliac disease patients and around 20 non-coeliac controls.

The CDR3 covers 12 residues, taking in both the cysteine and the phenylalanine. CDR3 DNA is the only sequence kept; it has 36 bases, read in frame from the first base. CDR1 and CDR2, per the germline V gene, are EGSTGY and YDSYTSSV. Trimming takes 10 bases off V and 3 bases off J; junction bases not matched to a gene: 5. Genomic DNA was extracted with the QIAamp DNA FFPE tissue kit from ten 5-um FFPE scrolls per case. Fully anonymised formalin-fixed paraffin-embedded duodenal biopsies surplus to diagnostic needs were used to test TCR repertoire-based classification of coeliac disease. The method was multiplex PCR. Data came from an Ion Torrent PGM. TRG repertoires were amplified from approximately 200 ng of biopsy DNA using the LymphoTrack kit, whose primers carry Illumina adapters. TRG amplicons were cleaned up with AMPure XP beads, measured on a 2100 Bioanalyzer, and combined in equimolar amounts. Sequencing of TRG libraries was performed on an Ion PGM instrument. The paper's data handling went like this. FastX removed reads in which more than 10% of nucleotides fell below the per-patient third-quartile quality score. IMGT/HighV-QUEST was used to align the reads, assigning V, D and J genes, identifying CDR3 regions and assessing functionality. After the sequences were translated into amino acids, every sequence predicted to be non-functional was thrown out. CDR3s were broken into kmers both with and without positional annotation, kmer frequencies were analysed by PCA, and samples were clustered using each of the 1023 combinations of PCs 1-10. Classification was validated by leave-one-out cross-validation, in which parameters were re-optimised on the remaining samples each time. Shannon diversity was computed with the vegan R package from repeated random subsamples equal to the lowest read count. For TCRdb, the public reads were processed anew by CATT, and duplicate DNA sequences were folded into one row. None of the V and J calls come from the authors' own analysis; TCRdb made them. This sample lists 580 or so gamma-chain clones; about 53% were detected once. Roughly 15% of the sample rests with the top ten.

What the study reported, not specific to this receptor: In training, clustering based on TRD kmers put every one of the 22 biopsies in the right class, and the leave-one-out accuracy was reported as 91%. FFPE-derived DNA was found to be relatively degraded, and loss of a proportion of TCR sequences in each sample was likely caused by this degradation. Repeated CDR3 amino acid sequences could not be distinguished from PCR duplicates in the analysis. Of around 54 biopsies, 51 (approximately 94%) were correctly classified by TRG clustering, and a leave-one-out accuracy of about 90% was reported. Coeliac and control groups differed significantly in age, although an age-split analysis did not yield significant classification.

Sequenced sample: a duodenal biopsy. The chain is made from TRGV4 and TRGJP1. The clonotype comes from a human donor with celiac disease. For the CDR3, the sequence is CATTSTGWFKIF. The DNA sequence follows: TGTGCCACTACTTCCACTGGTTGGTTCAAGATATTT.